The 24 T cell receptor beta chains below come from one sample, sequenced in a study of beta chain features in type 1 diabetes (dated by TCRdb to between 2017 and 2018). The study at large found these results: A moderate but significant shortening of TCRB CDR3 length was observed in type 1 diabetes patients in all four CD4+ subsets.

Antigens of these TCRs are unknown. Libraries were built with the immunoSEQ multiplex PCR assay. All of the isolated RNA was reverse transcribed with the High Capacity cDNA Reverse Transcription Kit, so expressed TCRB transcripts were sequenced. TCRdb provides this immuneACCESS table in a form limited to in-frame rearrangements. Some clones are lacking; in checked studies, under half of them reflect an unresolved V gene, and why the rest are absent is not known. For this sample the table gives hundreds of thousands of clones, of which around 15% were detected only once. The ten top clones hold less than 0.04% of the sample. Sequencing was performed on naive CD4+ T cells from blood. This sample's cell subset or site label indicates: true naive CD4+ T cells. These receptors came from a young man with type 1 diabetes.

At least ten counts were recorded for this clone. The chain is built from TRBV10-3 and TRBJ1-2; D ambiguous. Deletions cut 6 bases from V and 5 bases from J, with 10 bases between. The CDR3 extends over 12 amino acids. Germline V lookup: CDR1 ENHRY, CDR2 SYGVKD. The CDR3 coding sequence is TGTGCCATCAGGGCAGAGGGTTATGGCTACACCTTC. Translating gives CAIRAEGYGYTF.

This clone was counted only a few times. This chain links TRBV12-2 with TRBJ1-6. TRBV12-2 is an annotated pseudogene. The CDR3 loop spans 16 amino acids. Here the CDR3 reads CASRPKPPQGGSPLHF. In DNA form, the CDR3 reads TGTGCAAGTCGGCCCAAGCCGCCACAGGGAGGGTCACCCCTCCACTTT.

The V call is TRBV9, the J call TRBJ1-5; no reliable D call. V shed 0 bases and J shed 4 bases, with 11 bases lying between them. Germline assignment: CDR1 SGDLS and CDR2 YYNGEE. The CDR3 totals 15 residues. The CDR3 loop is CASSVGASQNQPQHF. The CDR3 DNA follows: TGTGCCAGCAGCGTAGGGGCGAGCCAGAATCAGCCCCAGCATTTT.

This clone appeared a few times. This chain joins TRBV7-2 and TRBJ2-3, with D uncertain. Germline V gene sequence: CDR1 SGHTA, CDR2 FQGNSA. V was shortened by 5 bases and J by 8 bases, with 14 bases between the two germline ends. This CDR3 has 13 residues. The CDR3 here is CASSVVGSGTQYF. CDR3 DNA: TGTGCCAGCAGCGTCGTGGGGTCCGGTACGCAGTATTTT. Full variable domain (remainder filled in from reference TRBV7-2 and TRBJ2-3): GAGVSQSPSNKVTEKGKDVELRCDPISGHTALYWYRQSLGQGLEFLIYFQGNSAPDKSGLPSDRFSAERTGGSVSTLTIQRTQQEDSAVYLCASSVVGSGTQYFGPGTRLTVL.

This clone was seen a few times. The rearrangement joins TRBV30 to TRBJ2-1; D is possibly TRBD2 (5 bases). Looked up from germline, CDR1 is GTSNPN and CDR2 is SVGIG (reference sequence). CDR3 length: 15 amino acids. V was shortened by 3 bases and J by 5 bases, with 17 bases between the two germline ends. As DNA, the CDR3 is TGTGCCTGGAGCAAGCGGACCCTAGCTAACAATGAGCAGTTCTTC. Translating gives CAWSKRTLANNEQFF.

This clone has a handful of counts. The same CDR3 also results from other DNA sequences found in this sample. The chain employs TRBV9 and TRBJ2-5, with TRBD2 as a possible D gene (5 bases). V was shortened by 0 bases and J by 2 bases, with 8 bases between the two germline ends. The CDR3 consists of 14 residues. Germline CDR1 is SGDLS and CDR2 is YYNGEE. CDR3 coding DNA: TGTGCCAGCAGCGTAGGAGGAGGACAAGAGACCCAGTACTTC. This gives the protein CASSVGGGQETQYF.

Concerning this clone: The sample carries other DNA sequences with the same CDR3. This chain links TRBV7-2 with TRBJ1-5; D is ambiguous. Trimming pared 0 bases from V and 1 base from J, leaving 4 bases between. Germline V gives CDR1 SGHTA, CDR2 FQGNSA. The CDR3 length is 14 residues. In nucleotides, the CDR3 is TGTGCCAGCAGCTTAGCAGGCAGCAATCAGCCCCAGCATTTT. Translated, it gives CASSLAGSNQPQHF.

This clone was seen a handful of times. The chain carries TRBV28 and TRBJ1-5; D is undetermined. The CDR3 runs to 15 residues. Trimming pared 6 bases from V and 2 bases from J, leaving 14 bases between. Germline values: CDR1 MDHEN, CDR2 SYDVKM. The CDR3 reads CASRRAFVGNQPQHF. In nucleotides, the CDR3 is TGTGCCAGCAGACGGGCATTTGTGGGCAATCAGCCCCAGCATTTT.

The chain recombines TRBV12-5 with TRBJ2-3; no firm D call. There are 12 residues in the CDR3. V lost 3 bases, J lost 8 bases, and 9 bases lay in between. Germline V gene data show CDR1 as LGHNT and CDR2 as FRNRAP. Here the CDR3 DNA reads TGTGCTAGTGGTTTCACCCCAAGTACGCAGTATTTT. Translating it yields CASGFTPSTQYF.

The chain links TRBV10-3 to TRBJ2-5; D assignment may be TRBD1 or TRBD2 (7 bases each). CDR1 and CDR2 from the germline V gene are ENHRY and SYGVKD. This CDR3 is built from 14 residues. The V end lost 6 bases, the J end lost 4 bases, and 15 bases lay between the germline ends. CDR3 residues: CAISRQGGRETQYF. DNA for the CDR3: TGTGCCATCAGCCGACAGGGAGGGCGAGAGACCCAGTACTTC.

This rearrangement joins TRBV28 to TRBJ2-5; no reliable D call. Germline loops: CDR1 MDHEN, CDR2 SYDVKM. CDR3 length: 10 amino acids. Trimming cost V 6 bases and J 4 bases, with 3 bases left between them. The CDR3, as DNA: TGTGCCAGCAGCCGAGAGACCCAGTACTTC. Translating it yields CASSRETQYF.

This clone was counted a few times. The J gene is TRBJ1-1, the V gene TRBV29-1, with D perhaps TRBD1 (5 bases). From germline, CDR1 is SQVTM and CDR2 ANQGSEA. The V end was cut by 5 bases, the J end by 0 bases, with 16 bases between. The CDR3 length is 15 residues. The CDR3 DNA is TGCAGCGTTAGGGTTGCAGGGCTTTTGAACACTGAAGCTTTCTTT. Its translation: CSVRVAGLLNTEAFF.

The chain employs TRBV30 and TRBJ2-7; D remains unclear. CDR1 and CDR2 (germline): GTSNPN, SVGIG (reference sequence). The CDR3 has 13 amino acids. Between the trimmed V and J ends, which lost 1 base and 3 bases, there was a span of 10 bases. Here the CDR3 DNA reads TGTGCCTGGAGTGAACAACATATCTACGAGCAGTACTTC. It codes for CAWSEQHIYEQYF.

V usage is TRBV5-1 and J usage is TRBJ1-5; a weak D match, TRBD1 (5 bases). The V end lost 4 bases, the J end lost 1 base, and 9 bases lay between the germline ends. CDR1 and CDR2 from the germline V gene are SGHRS and YFSETQ. This CDR3 is built from 14 residues. CDR3 sequence (DNA): TGCGCCAGCAGCCTAGGGGAGAGCAATCAGCCCCAGCATTTT. Protein sequence: CASSLGESNQPQHF.

The V gene is TRBV18, the J gene TRBJ1-1, with a tentative D call TRBD1 (5 bases). V was shortened by 3 bases and J by 7 bases, with 9 bases between the two germline ends. Germline V lookup: CDR1 KGHSH, CDR2 LQKENI. This CDR3 is 12 amino acids long. CDR3 nucleotide sequence: TGTGCCAGCTCACCCGACGGGGGTGAAGCTTTCTTT. Amino acid sequence: CASSPDGGEAFF.

This clone was seen only a few times. V usage is TRBV4-1 and J usage is TRBJ2-5; 8 bases are a match to TRBD1. Germline lookup yields CDR1 MGHRA and CDR2 YSYEKL. This CDR3 is built from 18 residues. V lost 4 bases and J lost 1; bases outside the gene matches: 14. In DNA, the CDR3 is TGCGCCAGCAGCCCCCGCCAAGTGGGGGACAGGACCCAAGAGACCCAGTACTTC. Translation gives CASSPRQVGDRTQETQYF.

In this sample, this clone turned up a few times. This chain uses TRBV19 with TRBJ2-7; D remains unclear. The V gene's germline CDR1 is LNHDA and CDR2 SQIVND (reference sequence). The V end lost 2 bases, the J end lost 3 bases, and 8 bases lay between the germline ends. The CDR3 is 13 amino acids. As DNA, the CDR3 is TGTGCCAGTAGTATACAACGTTTCTACGAGCAGTACTTC. Translated, it gives CASSIQRFYEQYF.

The chain joins TRBV5-1 to TRBJ2-2; D may be TRBD2 (6 bases). Trimming took 6 bases from V and 0 from J, leaving 9 bases between them. The CDR3 runs 14 residues. Germline CDR1 reads SGHRS; CDR2 reads YFSETQ. The CDR3 loop reads CASNGGSNTGELFF. Here the CDR3 DNA reads TGCGCCAGCAACGGGGGTTCGAACACCGGGGAGCTGTTTTTT.

This clone showed up just a few times. The chain couples TRBV19 to TRBJ1-2, with 11 bases identical to TRBD1. Germline V CDR1 and CDR2: LNHDA, SQIVND (reference sequence). The CDR3 spans 16 residues. V lost 7 bases and J lost 1; bases outside the gene matches: 8. CDR3 in DNA: TGTGCCAGTACCCCAAGGGGGACAGGGGGTAACTATGGCTACACCTTC. Encoded protein: CASTPRGTGGNYGYTF.

This clone showed up just a few times. This chain links TRBV7-2 with TRBJ2-2; 8 bases match TRBD1. Germline V gene sequence: CDR1 SGHTA, CDR2 FQGNSA. The CDR3 spans 16 residues. V dropped 7 bases and J dropped 4; count of bases not matched to a gene: 11. CDR3 DNA: TGTGCCAGCACCTCCCTCCCAGGGGGCATCACCGGGGAGCTGTTTTTT. The encoded protein is CASTSLPGGITGELFF.

This clone was counted between two and nine times. This chain connects TRBV6-6 to TRBJ1-2; tentatively, D is TRBD1 (5 bases). V was pared by 4 bases and J by 0 bases, with 6 bases between. CDR1 MNHNY and CDR2 SVGAGI come from the germline V gene (reference sequence). The length of the CDR3 is 13 residues. The CDR3 reads CASSSTANYGYTF. The CDR3 DNA reads TGTGCCAGCAGTTCGACAGCTAACTATGGCTACACCTTC.

J is TRBJ2-1 and V is TRBV2; 8 bases fit TRBD1. Germline assignment: CDR1 SNHLY and CDR2 FYNNEI. The CDR3 consists of 14 residues. With 3 bases clipped from V and 8 bases from J, the junction kept 6 bases outside the gene matches. Written as DNA, the CDR3 is TGTGCCAGCAGTGAGCCGACAGGGGCTGATGAGCAGTTCTTC. Translated: CASSEPTGADEQFF.

This clone has just a few counts. The chain links TRBV19 to TRBJ2-1, with D possibly being TRBD1 or TRBD2 (7 bases each). The germline V gene has CDR1 LNHDA and CDR2 SQIVND (reference sequence). This CDR3 comprises 15 residues. V was cut by 2 bases and J by 9 bases, with 17 bases left in between. CDR3 loop: CASSIQGGRPSEQFF. The CDR3 DNA sequence: TGTGCCAGTAGTATACAGGGGGGGCGCCCTAGTGAGCAGTTCTTC. Complete variable domain (other parts from reference TRBV19 and TRBJ2-1): DGGITQSPKYLFRKEGQNVTLSCEQNLNHDAMYWYRQDPGQGLRLIYYSQIVNDFQKGDIAEGYSVSREKKESFPLTVTSAQKNPTAFYLCASSIQGGRPSEQFFGPGTRLTVL.

The J gene is TRBJ2-6, the V gene TRBV10-3, with 8 positions matching TRBD2. J was trimmed by 0 bases and V by 6 bases; bases with no gene match: 7. Per the germline V gene, CDR1 is ENHRY and CDR2 is SYGVKD. The CDR3 loop spans 17 amino acids. CDR3 sequence: CAISPTSGYSGANVLTF. The CDR3 region has the DNA TGTGCCATCAGCCCAACTAGCGGATACTCTGGGGCCAACGTCCTGACTTTC.